The 9 T cell receptor beta chains presented below share a single source sample, sequenced in a study of Ad26.COV2.S vaccination and SARS-CoV-2 variants. Described treatment: 19 received Ad26.COV2.S at low or high dose, single or two shots; about five received placebo; per-sample allocation not given. Day 63 following the first vaccine or placebo injection was when the samples were taken. Profiled with immunoSEQ multiplex PCR; TCRdb holds only in-frame clones, not every one. Altogether fewer than 600,000 clones are present, 89% being singletons, with the ten largest covering over 1.5%. The starting material was peripheral blood, obtained in a trial of Ad26.COV2.S vaccine versus placebo. All receptors derive from a person aged 18-65 years who received the Ad26.COV2.S COVID-19 vaccine or a placebo.

The chain recombines TRBV6-5 with TRBJ1-3; D possibly corresponds to TRBD1 (6 bases). The CDR3 loop spans 12 amino acids. Trimming removed 7 bases from V and 8 bases from J, with 12 bases in between. Germline assignment: CDR1 MNHEY and CDR2 SVGAGI. CDR3 sequence reads: CASKRAGDTIYF. The CDR3 region has the DNA TGTGCCAGCAAGCGGGCAGGGGACACCATATATTTT.

The chain is built from TRBV3-1 (or the pseudogene TRBV3-2) and TRBJ2-1; TRBD2 might be the D (6 bases). Germline V gene sequence: CDR1 LGHDT, CDR2 YNNKEL (reference sequence). The CDR3 length is 11 residues. The germline V and J ends were trimmed by 7 bases and 5 bases, with 6 bases remaining between them. The CDR3 reads CASTGDNEQFF. CDR3 DNA: TGTGCCAGCACGGGAGACAATGAGCAGTTCTTC.

This chain connects TRBV6-6 to TRBJ2-6, with no clear D. V was trimmed by 2 bases and J by 0 bases, leaving 5 bases between them. This CDR3 has 15 residues. Germline CDR1 reads MNHNY; CDR2 reads SVGAGI (reference sequence). The CDR3 here is CASSYRASGANVLTF. The CDR3 DNA reads TGTGCCAGCAGTTACAGAGCCTCTGGGGCCAACGTCCTGACTTTC.

In this sample, this clone turned up once. The V and J genes are TRBV28 and TRBJ2-5; 7 nucleotides match TRBD1. Germline values: CDR1 MDHEN, CDR2 SYDVKM. The CDR3 totals 12 residues. Trimming took 10 bases from V and 5 from J; bases not matched to a gene: 7. The CDR3 DNA follows: TGTGCCAACTCAAGGGGGCGGGAGACCCAGTACTTC. This encodes CANSRGRETQYF.

The chain joins TRBV10-2 to TRBJ2-3; D ambiguous. The V gene lost 3 bases and the J gene lost 0 bases, with 10 bases spanning the gap. CDR3 length equals 15 residues. CDR1 WSHSY and CDR2 SAAADI come from the germline V gene. The CDR3 protein is CASSDSSTSTDTQYF. The CDR3 region has the DNA TGCGCCAGCAGTGATTCCAGTACTAGCACAGATACGCAGTATTTT.

CDR3 protein: CASSGSNTPGEQYF. The CDR3 region has the DNA TGTGCCAGCAGCGGGAGCAACACCCCGGGGGAGCAGTACTTC. V gene TRBV7-8 combines with J gene TRBJ2-7, with D maybe TRBD2 (5 bases). CDR3 length: 14 residues. Per the germline V gene, CDR1 is SGHVS and CDR2 is FQNEAQ. V was trimmed by 5 bases and J by 7 bases, leaving 18 bases between them.

This clone showed up just a few times. The chain employs TRBV11-2 and TRBJ2-7; D perhaps matches TRBD1 (7 bases). This CDR3 comprises 17 residues. Trimming stripped 2 bases from V and 0 bases from J, with 17 bases between. Per the germline V gene, CDR1 is SGHAT and CDR2 is FQNNGV. CDR3 sequence (DNA): TGTGCCAGCAGCTTACAGGGGGGTTTCGGGGGCTCCTACGAGCAGTACTTC. The encoded protein is CASSLQGGFGGSYEQYF.

This sequence joins TRBV30 and TRBJ1-2; D ambiguous. Trimming left V 3 bases short and J 7 bases short, with 27 bases between. Germline CDR1 GTSNPN, CDR2 SVGIG (reference sequence). This CDR3 spans 17 amino acids. CDR3 coding DNA: TGTGCCTGGAGAGAGGGCCCCTTAATCTCTGGAAAGGCTGGCTACACCTTC. Its translation is CAWREGPLISGKAGYTF.

The chain employs TRBV10-3 and TRBJ1-1; D gene ambiguous. The CDR3 runs 16 residues. Deletions cut 0 bases from V and 4 bases from J, with 15 bases between. Germline V gene sequence: CDR1 ENHRY, CDR2 SYGVKD. CDR3 residues: CAISESSVAVSTEAFF. The CDR3 coding sequence is TGTGCCATCAGTGAGTCTAGCGTGGCAGTCTCCACTGAAGCTTTCTTT.